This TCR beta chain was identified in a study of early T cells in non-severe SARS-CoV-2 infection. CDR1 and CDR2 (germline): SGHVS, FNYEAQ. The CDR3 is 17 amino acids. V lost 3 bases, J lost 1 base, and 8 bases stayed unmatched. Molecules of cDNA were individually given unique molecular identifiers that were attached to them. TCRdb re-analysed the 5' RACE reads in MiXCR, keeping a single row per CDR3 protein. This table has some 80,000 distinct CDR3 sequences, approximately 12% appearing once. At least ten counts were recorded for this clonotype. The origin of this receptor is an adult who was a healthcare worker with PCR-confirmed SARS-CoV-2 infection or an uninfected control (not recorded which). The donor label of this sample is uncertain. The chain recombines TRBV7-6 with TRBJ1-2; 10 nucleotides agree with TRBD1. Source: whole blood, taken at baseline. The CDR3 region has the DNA TGTGCCAGCAGCTTTAATTTCGGGACAGGGGATAACTATGGCTACACCTTC. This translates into CASSFNFGTGDNYGYTF. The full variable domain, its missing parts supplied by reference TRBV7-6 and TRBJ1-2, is GAGVSQSPRYKVTKRGQDVALRCDPISGHVSLYWYRQALGQGPEFLTYFNYEAQQDKSGLPNDRFSAERPEGSISTLTIQRTEQRDSAMYRCASSFNFGTGDNYGYTFGSGTRLTVV.